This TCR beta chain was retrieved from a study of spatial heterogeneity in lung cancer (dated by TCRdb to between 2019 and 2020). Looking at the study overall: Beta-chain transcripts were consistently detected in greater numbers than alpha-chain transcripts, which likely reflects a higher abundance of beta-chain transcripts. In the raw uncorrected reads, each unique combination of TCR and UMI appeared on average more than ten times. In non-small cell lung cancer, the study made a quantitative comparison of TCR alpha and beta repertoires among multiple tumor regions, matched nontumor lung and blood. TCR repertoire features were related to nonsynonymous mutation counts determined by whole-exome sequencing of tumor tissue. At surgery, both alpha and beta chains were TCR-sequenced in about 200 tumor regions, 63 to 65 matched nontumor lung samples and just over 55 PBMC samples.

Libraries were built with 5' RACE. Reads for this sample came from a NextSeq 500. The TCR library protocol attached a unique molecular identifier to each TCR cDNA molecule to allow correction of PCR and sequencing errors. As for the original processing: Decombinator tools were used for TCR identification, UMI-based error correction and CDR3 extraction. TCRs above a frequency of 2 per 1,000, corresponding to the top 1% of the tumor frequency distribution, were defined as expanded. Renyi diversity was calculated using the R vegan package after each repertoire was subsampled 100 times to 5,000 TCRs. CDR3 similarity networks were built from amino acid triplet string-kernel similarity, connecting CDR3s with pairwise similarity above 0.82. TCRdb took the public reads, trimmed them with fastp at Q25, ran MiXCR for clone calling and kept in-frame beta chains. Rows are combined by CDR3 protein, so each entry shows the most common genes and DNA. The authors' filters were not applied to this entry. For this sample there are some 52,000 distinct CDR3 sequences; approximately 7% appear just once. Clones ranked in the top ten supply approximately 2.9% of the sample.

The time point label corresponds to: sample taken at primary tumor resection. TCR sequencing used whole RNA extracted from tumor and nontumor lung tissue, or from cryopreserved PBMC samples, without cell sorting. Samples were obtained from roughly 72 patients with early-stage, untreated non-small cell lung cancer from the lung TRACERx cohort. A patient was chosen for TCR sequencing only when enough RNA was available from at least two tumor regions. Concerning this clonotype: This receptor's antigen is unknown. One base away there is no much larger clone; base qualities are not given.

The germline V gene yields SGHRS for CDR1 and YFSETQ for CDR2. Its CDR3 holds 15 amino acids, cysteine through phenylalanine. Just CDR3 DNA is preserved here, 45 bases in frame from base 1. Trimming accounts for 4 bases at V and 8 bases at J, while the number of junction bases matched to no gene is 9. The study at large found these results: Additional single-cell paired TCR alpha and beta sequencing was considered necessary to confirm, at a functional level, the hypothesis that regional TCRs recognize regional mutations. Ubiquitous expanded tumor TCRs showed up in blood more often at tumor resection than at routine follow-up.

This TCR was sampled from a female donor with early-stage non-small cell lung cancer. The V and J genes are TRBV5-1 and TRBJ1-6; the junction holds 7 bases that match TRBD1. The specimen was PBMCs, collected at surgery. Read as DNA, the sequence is TGCGCCAGCAGCCCGGAGGGGGCGCGGGATTCACCCCTCCACTTT. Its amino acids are CASSPEGARDSPLHF.